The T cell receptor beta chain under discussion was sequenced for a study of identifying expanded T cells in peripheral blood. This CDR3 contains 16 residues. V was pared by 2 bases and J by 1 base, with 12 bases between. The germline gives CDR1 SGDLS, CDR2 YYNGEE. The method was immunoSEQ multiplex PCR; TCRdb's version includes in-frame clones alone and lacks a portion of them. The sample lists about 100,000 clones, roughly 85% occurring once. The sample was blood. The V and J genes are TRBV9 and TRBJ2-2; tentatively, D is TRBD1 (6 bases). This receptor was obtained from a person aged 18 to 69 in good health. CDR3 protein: CASSVVGAMNTGELFF. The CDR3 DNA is TGTGCCAGCAGCGTTGTGGGGGCGATGAACACCGGGGAGCTGTTTTTT.